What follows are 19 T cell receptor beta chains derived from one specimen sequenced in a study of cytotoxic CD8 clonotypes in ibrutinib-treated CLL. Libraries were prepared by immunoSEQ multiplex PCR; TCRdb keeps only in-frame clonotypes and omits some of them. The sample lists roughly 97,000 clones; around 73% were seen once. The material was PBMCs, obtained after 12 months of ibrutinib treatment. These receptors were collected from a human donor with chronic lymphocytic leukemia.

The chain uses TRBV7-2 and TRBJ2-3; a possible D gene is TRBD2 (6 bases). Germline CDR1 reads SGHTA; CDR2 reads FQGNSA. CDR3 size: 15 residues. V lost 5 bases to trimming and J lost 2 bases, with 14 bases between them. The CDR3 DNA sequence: TGTGCCAGCAGCCCGCGGGGAGTGACCACAGATACGCAGTATTTT. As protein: CASSPRGVTTDTQYF.

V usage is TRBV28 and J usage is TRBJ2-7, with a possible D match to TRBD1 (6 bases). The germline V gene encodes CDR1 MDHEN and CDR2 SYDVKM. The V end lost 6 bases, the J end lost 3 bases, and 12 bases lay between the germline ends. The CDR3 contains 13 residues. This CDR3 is CASSRPGVYEQYF. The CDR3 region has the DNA TGTGCCAGCAGCCGCCCAGGGGTCTACGAGCAGTACTTC. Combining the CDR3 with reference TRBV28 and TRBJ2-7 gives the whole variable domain DVKVTQSSRYLVKRTGEKVFLECVQDMDHENMFWYRQDPGLGLRLIYFSYDVKMKEKGDIPEGYSVSREKKERFSLILESASTNQTSMYLCASSRPGVYEQYFGPGTRLTVT.

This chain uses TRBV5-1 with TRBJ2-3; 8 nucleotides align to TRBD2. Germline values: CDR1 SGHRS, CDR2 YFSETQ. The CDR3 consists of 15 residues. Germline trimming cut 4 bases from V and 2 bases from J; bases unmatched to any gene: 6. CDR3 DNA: TGCGCCAGCAGCGGTAGCGGGGAGATCACAGATACGCAGTATTTT. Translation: CASSGSGEITDTQYF.

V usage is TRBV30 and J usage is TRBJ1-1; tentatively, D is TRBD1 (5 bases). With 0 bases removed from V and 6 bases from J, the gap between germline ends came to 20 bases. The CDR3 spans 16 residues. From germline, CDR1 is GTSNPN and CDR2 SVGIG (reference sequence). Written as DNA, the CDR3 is TGTGCCTGGAGTGTACGGGGGAGTGGGGGTGGCGCTGAAGCTTTCTTT. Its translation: CAWSVRGSGGGAEAFF.

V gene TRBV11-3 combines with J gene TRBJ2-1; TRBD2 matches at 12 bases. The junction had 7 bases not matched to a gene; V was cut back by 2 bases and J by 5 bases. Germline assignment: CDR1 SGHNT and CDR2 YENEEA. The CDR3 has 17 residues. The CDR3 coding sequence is TGTGCCAGCAGCTTACGAAAACTAGCGGGGGGAAACAATGAGCAGTTCTTC. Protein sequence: CASSLRKLAGGNNEQFF.

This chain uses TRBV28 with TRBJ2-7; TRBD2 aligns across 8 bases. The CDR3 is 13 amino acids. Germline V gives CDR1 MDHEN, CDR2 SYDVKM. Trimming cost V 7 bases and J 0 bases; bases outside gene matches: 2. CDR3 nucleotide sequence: TGTGCCAGCAAAGCGGGGGCCTCCTACGAGCAGTACTTC. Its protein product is CASKAGASYEQYF.

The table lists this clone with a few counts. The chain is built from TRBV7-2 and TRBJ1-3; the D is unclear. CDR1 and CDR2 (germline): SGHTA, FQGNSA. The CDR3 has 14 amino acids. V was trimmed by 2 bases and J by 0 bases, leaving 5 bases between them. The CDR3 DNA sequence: TGTGCCAGCAGCTTACTTTTCTCTGGAAACACCATATATTTT. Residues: CASSLLFSGNTIYF.

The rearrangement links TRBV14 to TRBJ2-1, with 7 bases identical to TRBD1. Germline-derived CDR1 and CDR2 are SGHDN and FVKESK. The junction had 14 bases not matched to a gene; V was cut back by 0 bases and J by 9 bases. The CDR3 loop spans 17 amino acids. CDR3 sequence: CASSQDQGGPPRTEQFF. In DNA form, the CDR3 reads TGTGCCAGCAGCCAAGATCAAGGGGGCCCCCCTAGGACTGAGCAGTTCTTC.

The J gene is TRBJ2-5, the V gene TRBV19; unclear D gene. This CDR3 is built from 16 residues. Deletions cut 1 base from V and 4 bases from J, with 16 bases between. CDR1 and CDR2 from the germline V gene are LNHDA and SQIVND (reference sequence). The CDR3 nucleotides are TGTGCCAGTAGTATAGGAGGCAGGTGGGCGAGAGAGACCCAGTACTTC. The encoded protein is CASSIGGRWARETQYF.

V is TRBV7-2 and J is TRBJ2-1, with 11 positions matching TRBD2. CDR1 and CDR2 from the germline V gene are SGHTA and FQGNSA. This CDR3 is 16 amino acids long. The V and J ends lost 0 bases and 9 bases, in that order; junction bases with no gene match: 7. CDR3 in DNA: TGTGCCAGCAGCTTAGCGCCTAGCGGGGGGCGTGGTGAGCAGTTCTTC. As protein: CASSLAPSGGRGEQFF.

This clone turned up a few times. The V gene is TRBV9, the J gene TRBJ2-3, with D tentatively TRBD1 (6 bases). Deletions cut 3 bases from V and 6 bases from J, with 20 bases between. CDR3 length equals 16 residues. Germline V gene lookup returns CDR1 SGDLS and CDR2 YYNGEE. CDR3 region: CASSDPGTSIVDTQYF. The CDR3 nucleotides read TGTGCCAGCAGCGACCCCGGGACAAGTATTGTCGATACGCAGTATTTT.

CDR3 DNA sequence: TGTGCCACCACGAAGGAAGCCGGTTCACCCCTCCACTTT. Protein: CATTKEAGSPLHF. The J gene is TRBJ1-6, the V gene TRBV10-3; D is ambiguous. The CDR3 totals 13 residues. In germline, CDR1 is ENHRY, CDR2 SYGVKD. V lost 10 bases to trimming and J lost 9 bases, with 16 bases between them.

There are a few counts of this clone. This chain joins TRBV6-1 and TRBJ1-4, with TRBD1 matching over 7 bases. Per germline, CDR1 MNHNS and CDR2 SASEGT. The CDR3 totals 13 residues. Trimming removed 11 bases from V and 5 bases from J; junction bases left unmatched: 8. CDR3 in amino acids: CAGTRGLNEKLFF. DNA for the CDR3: TGTGCCGGAACGAGGGGGCTGAATGAAAAACTGTTTTTT.

Here the CDR3 DNA reads TGTGCCAGCAGCCAAGATAGCGCTAGCGGCTACAATGAGCAGTTCTTC. Protein: CASSQDSASGYNEQFF. V gene TRBV4-2 combines with J gene TRBJ2-1; 7 bases line up with TRBD2. Trimming at V came to 0 bases and at J to 3 bases, leaving 5 bases not matched to a gene. The CDR3 consists of 16 residues. Per the germline V gene, CDR1 is LGHNA and CDR2 is YNFKEQ.

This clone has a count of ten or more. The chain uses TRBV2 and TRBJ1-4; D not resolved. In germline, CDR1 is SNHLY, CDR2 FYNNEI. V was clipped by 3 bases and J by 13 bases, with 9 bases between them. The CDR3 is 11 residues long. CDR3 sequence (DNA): TGTGCCAGCAGTGATCTAGGGCGACTGTTTTTT. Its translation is CASSDLGRLFF.

This CDR3 reads CATQNREEQYF. The CDR3 DNA follows: TGTGCCACCCAAAACAGGGAAGAGCAGTACTTC. The chain couples TRBV10-3 to TRBJ2-7, with TRBD1 as a possible D gene (6 bases). The CDR3 is 11 residues long. Trimming took 10 bases from V and 7 from J, leaving 14 bases between them. Germline values: CDR1 ENHRY, CDR2 SYGVKD.

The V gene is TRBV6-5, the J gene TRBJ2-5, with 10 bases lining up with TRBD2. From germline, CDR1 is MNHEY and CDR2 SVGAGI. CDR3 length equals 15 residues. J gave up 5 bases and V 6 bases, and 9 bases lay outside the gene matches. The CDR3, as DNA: TGTGCCAGCAGGACTAGCGGGTCCCGCGGGGAGACCCAGTACTTC. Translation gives CASRTSGSRGETQYF.

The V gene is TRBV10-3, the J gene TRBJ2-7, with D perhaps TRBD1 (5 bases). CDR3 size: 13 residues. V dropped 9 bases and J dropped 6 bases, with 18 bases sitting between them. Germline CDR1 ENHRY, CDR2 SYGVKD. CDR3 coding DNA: TGTGCCATGGGGCCAGATCAGGTGTCCGAGCAGTACTTC. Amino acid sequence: CAMGPDQVSEQYF.

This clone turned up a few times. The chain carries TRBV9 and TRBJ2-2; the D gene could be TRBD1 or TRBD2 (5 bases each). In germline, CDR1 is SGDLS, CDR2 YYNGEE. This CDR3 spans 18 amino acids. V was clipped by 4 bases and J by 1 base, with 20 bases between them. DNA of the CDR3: TGTGCCAGCAGCCCTCCCGGGTCGGGGACGGTGAACACCGGGGAGCTGTTTTTT. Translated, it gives CASSPPGSGTVNTGELFF.